The TCR beta chain described here comes from a study of cytomegalovirus exposure and HLA in healthy donors. Study in general: Prior work identified around 110 million unique TCR beta sequences in approximately 180 million T cells. Study observations and caveats: Highly shared variants forming one cluster were likely a sequencing artifact. A list of 164 TCR beta chains associated with cytomegalovirus was given.

Vbeta (60) and Jbeta (13) primers were used in the PCR. Sequencing was performed with immunoSEQ multiplex PCR; in TCRdb, only in-frame clones are kept and a portion is missing. The sample holds some 180,000 clones, 75% to 80% seen once. Note on this clone: The antigen is not known.

The CDR3 has 16 amino acids. With 3 bases removed from V and 3 bases from J, the gap between germline ends came to 17 bases. Germline lookup yields CDR1 LNHDA and CDR2 SQIVND (reference sequence). The TCR sequence derives from a female donor in good health and CMV-seronegative. The chain has TRBV19 and TRBJ1-2, with D tentatively TRBD1 (5 bases). Source material: PBMCs. As DNA, the CDR3 is TGTGCCAGTAGTATCTCTCGGTCAGGGCAGTACTATGGCTACACCTTC. Translating gives CASSISRSGQYYGYTF.